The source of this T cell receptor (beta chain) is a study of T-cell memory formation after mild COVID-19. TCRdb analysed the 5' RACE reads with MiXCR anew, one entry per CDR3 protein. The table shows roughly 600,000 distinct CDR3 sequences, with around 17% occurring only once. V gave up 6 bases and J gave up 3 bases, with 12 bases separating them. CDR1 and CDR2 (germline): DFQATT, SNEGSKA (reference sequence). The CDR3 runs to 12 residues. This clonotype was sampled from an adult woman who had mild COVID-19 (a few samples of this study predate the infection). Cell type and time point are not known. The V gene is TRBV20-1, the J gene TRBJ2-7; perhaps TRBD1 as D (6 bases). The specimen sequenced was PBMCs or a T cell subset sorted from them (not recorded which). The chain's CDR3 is CSAQGTNYEQYF. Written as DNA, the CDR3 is TGCAGTGCGCAGGGGACAAACTACGAGCAGTACTTC.